The 13 T cell receptor beta chains reported below all come from one sample, sequenced in a study of T cells in Graves' hyperthyroidism and ophthalmopathy. RNA transcripts gave rise to amplified TCR beta CDR3 regions. First-round RT-PCR with HTBI primers amplified the TCR CDR3 region. A single record per CDR3 protein comes from TCRdb applying MiXCR to the multiplex PCR reads. The data hold about 690,000 distinct CDR3 sequences, with 15% to 20% observed a single time. Input material: blood. Every receptor here comes from a man aged 50 to 60 with Graves' hyperthyroidism.

CDR3 nucleotide sequence: TGTGCCAGCAGCTCCCTGAATCGGGGGGGCCGCACCGGGGAGCTGTTTTTT. It translates to CASSSLNRGGRTGELFF. The chain links TRBV9 to TRBJ2-2; the match to TRBD2 covers 8 bases. CDR3 length: 17 residues. Germline loops: CDR1 SGDLS, CDR2 YYNGEE. The trim removed 4 bases at V and 4 bases at J, leaving 12 bases unmatched.

The chain is built from TRBV7-3 and TRBJ2-2; no definite D call. Germline V CDR1 and CDR2: SGHTA, FQGTGA. The V gene lost 1 base and the J gene lost 1 base, with 7 bases spanning the gap. The CDR3 totals 15 residues. The CDR3, as DNA: TGTGCCAGCAGCTTAAAGGCAGGGAACACCGGGGAGCTGTTTTTT. It is translated as CASSLKAGNTGELFF.

This clonotype has at least ten counts. J is TRBJ1-2 and V is TRBV28, with D possibly TRBD1 on 5 matching bases. Trimming removed 6 bases from V and 1 base from J, with 9 bases in between. CDR3 length: 13 amino acids. The germline gives CDR1 MDHEN, CDR2 SYDVKM. CDR3 in amino acids: CASSYDSNYGYTF. The CDR3 nucleotides read TGTGCCAGCAGCTACGACAGTAACTATGGCTACACCTTC.

This clonotype was observed at least ten times. This sequence joins TRBV27 and TRBJ1-2; the D is unclear. The CDR3 sequence is 16 residues long. The germline CDR1 and CDR2 sequences are MNHEY and SMNVEV (reference sequence). Trimming cost V 0 bases and J 4 bases, with 15 bases left between them. The CDR3 loop reads CASSLSNSSFRYGYTF. The DNA of the CDR3 is TGTGCCAGCAGTTTATCTAACAGTTCATTTCGCTATGGCTACACCTTC.

Worth noting for this clonotype: A much larger clone differs from this one at a single base, so this may be a read error. The V and J genes are TRBV9 and TRBJ1-1, with TRBD1 as a possible D gene (5 bases). The germline V gene encodes CDR1 SGDLS and CDR2 YYNGEE. Between the trimmed V and J ends, which lost 8 bases and 6 bases, there was a span of 17 bases. The CDR3 has 13 amino acids. DNA for the CDR3: TGTGCCAGTGGGGGGGGAGGGTACGCTGAAGCTTTCTTT. Its protein is CASGGGGYAEAFF.

This clonotype was picked up a small number of times. The gene calls are TRBV6-2 or TRBV6-3 and TRBJ2-7; 11 bases are shared with TRBD1. Per the germline V gene, CDR1 is MNHEY and CDR2 is SVGEGT. The CDR3 contains 14 residues. Trimming removed 8 bases from V and 4 bases from J; junction bases left unmatched: 7. CDR3: CASRGTGGVYEQYF. CDR3 in DNA: TGTGCCAGCCGAGGGACAGGGGGAGTTTACGAGCAGTACTTC.

With respect to this clonotype: A read error may be the cause here, since a much bigger clone is one base away. The chain has TRBV28 and TRBJ2-1, with TRBD2 matching 12 bases. This CDR3 is built from 15 residues. From germline, CDR1 is MDHEN and CDR2 SYDVKM. The J segment lost 12 bases and the V segment lost 5 bases, leaving 11 bases of the junction unmatched. The CDR3 reads CASSPSPSGRDGQFF. The CDR3 DNA is TGTGCCAGCAGTCCCAGCCCTAGCGGGAGGGATGGGCAGTTCTTC.

The V gene is TRBV28, the J gene TRBJ2-5; 7 positions match TRBD2. In germline, CDR1 is MDHEN, CDR2 SYDVKM. V shed 4 bases, J shed 4 bases, and the junction held 6 bases outside the gene matches. The CDR3 contains 14 residues. The DNA of the CDR3 is TGTGCCAGCAGTTACCGAGGGAGGGGAGAGACCCAGTACTTC. Its protein is CASSYRGRGETQYF.

The chain employs TRBV7-9 and TRBJ1-4; D is ambiguous. Germline CDR1 reads SEHNR; CDR2 reads FQNEAQ (reference sequence). The V end was cut by 1 base, the J end by 11 bases, with 8 bases between. This CDR3 has 12 residues. The CDR3 DNA follows: TGTGCCAGCAGCTTAGTACACTACAAACTGTTTTTT. This sequence encodes CASSLVHYKLFF. Drawing the rest from reference TRBV7-9 and TRBJ1-4, the complete variable domain is DTGVSQNPRHKITKRGQNVTFRCDPISEHNRLYWYRQTLGQGPEFLTYFQNEAQLEKSRLLSDRFSAERPKGSFSTLEIQRTEQGDSAMYLCASSLVHYKLFFGSGTQLSVL.

This chain connects TRBV10-3 to TRBJ2-1; D is perhaps TRBD2 (6 bases). Germline V gene data show CDR1 as ENHRY and CDR2 as SYGVKD. Between the trimmed V and J ends, which lost 3 bases and 7 bases, there was a span of 16 bases. The CDR3 contains 15 residues. The CDR3 nucleotides read TGTGCCATCAGTGATCCCGGGGGAAGGGAAAATGAGCAGTTCTTC. This gives the protein CAISDPGGRENEQFF.

The chain recombines TRBV20-1 with TRBJ2-1, with unresolved D. Germline CDR1 reads DFQATT; CDR2 reads SNEGSKA (reference sequence). V gave up 4 bases and J gave up 0 bases, with 7 bases separating them. The CDR3 spans 13 residues. The CDR3 nucleotides are TGCAGTGCTACAAGCGACTCCTACAATGAGCAGTTCTTC. It codes for CSATSDSYNEQFF.

In this sample, this clonotype turned up many times. This chain connects TRBV2 to TRBJ2-1, with D possibly matching TRBD2 (6 bases). CDR3 length: 13 residues. Germline V gene sequence: CDR1 SNHLY, CDR2 FYNNEI. V was pared by 6 bases and J by 9 bases, with 15 bases between. CDR3 amino acids: CASSHVEGIEQFF. In nucleotides, the CDR3 is TGTGCCAGCAGCCACGTGGAGGGGATTGAGCAGTTCTTC. Based on the CDR3 plus reference TRBV2 and TRBJ2-1, the full variable domain is EPEVTQTPSHQVTQMGQEVILRCVPISNHLYFYWYRQILGQKVEFLVSFYNNEISEKSEIFDDQFSVERPDGSNFTLKIRSTKLEDSAMYFCASSHVEGIEQFFGPGTRLTVL.

The table lists this clonotype with a few counts. The chain recombines TRBV10-2 with TRBJ2-7; 11 nucleotides match TRBD2. Germline V lookup: CDR1 WSHSY, CDR2 SAAADI. V trimming: 3 bases; J trimming: 9 bases; junction bases outside the gene matches: 4. The CDR3 extends over 13 amino acids. CDR3 nucleotide sequence: TGCGCCAGCAGTGATAGCGGGAGGGATGGGCAGTACTTC. Protein sequence: CASSDSGRDGQYF.